This entry concerns a single TCR beta chain. Its antigen is not identified. The CDR3 has 14 amino acids. The germline gives CDR1 DFQATT, CDR2 SNEGSKA (reference sequence). Trimming at V came to 7 bases and at J to 5 bases, leaving 13 bases not matched to a gene. The sample is drawn from a study of post-analysis software for immune sequencing data. Whole-study findings and limits: Significantly lower normalized Chao1 diversity was found in patients with multiple sclerosis relative to controls. Five TRBV segments, including TRBV5-6, TRBV5-1 and TRBV20-1, were more frequent in patients than controls.

The authors incorporated unique molecular identifiers into the TCR beta cDNA libraries. TCRdb re-analysed the PCR reads in MiXCR, keeping a single row per CDR3 protein. The table includes roughly 870,000 distinct CDR3 sequences, approximately 53% detected once. This receptor was identified in a girl aged 5 to 17 with multiple sclerosis. The V gene is TRBV20-1, the J gene TRBJ2-7; 8 positions match TRBD2. The sample comprised blood. Here the CDR3 reads CSVVSGSVTHEQYF. For the CDR3, the DNA is TGCAGTGTGGTCAGCGGGAGTGTCACCCACGAGCAGTACTTC.